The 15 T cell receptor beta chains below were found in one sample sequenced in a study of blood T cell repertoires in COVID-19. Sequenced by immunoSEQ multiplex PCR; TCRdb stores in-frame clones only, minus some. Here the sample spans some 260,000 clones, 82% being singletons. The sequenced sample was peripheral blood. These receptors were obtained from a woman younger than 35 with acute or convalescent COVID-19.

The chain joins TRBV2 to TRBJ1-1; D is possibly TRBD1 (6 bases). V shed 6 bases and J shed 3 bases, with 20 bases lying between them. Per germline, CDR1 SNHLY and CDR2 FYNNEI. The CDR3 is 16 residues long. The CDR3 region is CASSATGYDGHTEAFF. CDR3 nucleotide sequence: TGTGCCAGCAGCGCAACAGGGTACGACGGACACACTGAAGCTTTCTTT.

CDR3 loop: CASRQQGTSYEQYF. The CDR3 nucleotides read TGTGCCAGCCGCCAACAGGGGACGTCCTACGAGCAGTACTTC. The chain uses TRBV6-1 and TRBJ2-7; 7 bases map to TRBD1. The V and J ends lost 8 bases and 1 base, in that order; junction bases with no gene match: 8. The CDR3 has 14 residues. The germline V gene encodes CDR1 MNHNS and CDR2 SASEGT.

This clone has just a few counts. The CDR3 here is CASRVLAGGVDEQFF. The DNA of the CDR3 is TGTGCCAGCAGAGTACTAGCGGGAGGGGTGGATGAGCAGTTCTTC. The chain joins TRBV27 to TRBJ2-1; 13 bases fit TRBD2. The germline V gene has CDR1 MNHEY and CDR2 SMNVEV (reference sequence). V was clipped by 6 bases and J by 8 bases; unmatched bases: 7. The CDR3 totals 15 residues.

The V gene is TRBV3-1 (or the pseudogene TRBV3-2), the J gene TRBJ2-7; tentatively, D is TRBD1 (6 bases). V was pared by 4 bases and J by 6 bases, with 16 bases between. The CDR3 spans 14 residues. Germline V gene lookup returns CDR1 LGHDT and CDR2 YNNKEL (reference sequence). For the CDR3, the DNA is TGTGCCAGCAGCCGACAAACGACAGGCCCCGAGCAGTACTTC. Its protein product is CASSRQTTGPEQYF.

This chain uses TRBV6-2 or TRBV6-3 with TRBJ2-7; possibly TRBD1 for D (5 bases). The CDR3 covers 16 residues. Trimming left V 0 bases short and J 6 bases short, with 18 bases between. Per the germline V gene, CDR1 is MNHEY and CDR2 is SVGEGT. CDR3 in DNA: TGTGCCAGCAGTTACTCTATGGGGCGTACCGACTTCGAGCAGTACTTC. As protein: CASSYSMGRTDFEQYF.

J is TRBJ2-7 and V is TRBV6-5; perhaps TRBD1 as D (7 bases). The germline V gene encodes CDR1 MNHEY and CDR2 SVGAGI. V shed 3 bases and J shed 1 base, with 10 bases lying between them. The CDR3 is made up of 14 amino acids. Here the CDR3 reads CASSYAGGSYEQYF. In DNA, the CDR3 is TGTGCCAGCAGTTATGCAGGGGGGTCCTACGAGCAGTACTTC.

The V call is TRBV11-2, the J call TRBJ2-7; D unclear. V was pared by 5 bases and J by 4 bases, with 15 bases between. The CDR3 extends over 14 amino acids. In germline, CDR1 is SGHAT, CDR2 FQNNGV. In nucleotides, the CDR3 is TGTGCCAGCAGCGAACAATTGACTGTATACGAGCAGTACTTC. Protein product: CASSEQLTVYEQYF. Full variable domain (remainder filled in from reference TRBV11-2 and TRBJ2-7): EAGVAQSPRYKIIEKRQSVAFWCNPISGHATLYWYQQILGQGPKLLIQFQNNGVVDDSQLPKDRFSAERLKGVDSTLKIQPAKLEDSAVYLCASSEQLTVYEQYFGPGTRLTVT.

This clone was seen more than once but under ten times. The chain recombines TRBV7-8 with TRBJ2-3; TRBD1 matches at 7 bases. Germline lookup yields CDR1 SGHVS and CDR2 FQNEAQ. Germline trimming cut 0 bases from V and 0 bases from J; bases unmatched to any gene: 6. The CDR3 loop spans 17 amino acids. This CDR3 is CASSLATGQPSTDTQYF. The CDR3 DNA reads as TGTGCCAGCAGCTTAGCCACGGGACAGCCAAGCACAGATACGCAGTATTTT.

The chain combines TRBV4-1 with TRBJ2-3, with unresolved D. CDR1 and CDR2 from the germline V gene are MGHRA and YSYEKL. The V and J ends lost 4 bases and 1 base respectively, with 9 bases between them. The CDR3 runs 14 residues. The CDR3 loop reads CASSPEPRTDTQYF. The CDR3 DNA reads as TGCGCCAGCAGCCCGGAGCCGCGCACAGATACGCAGTATTTT.

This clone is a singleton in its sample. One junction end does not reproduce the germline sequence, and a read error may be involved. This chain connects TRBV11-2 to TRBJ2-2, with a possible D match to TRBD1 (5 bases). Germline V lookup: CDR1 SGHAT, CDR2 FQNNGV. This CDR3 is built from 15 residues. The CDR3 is CASSLDSSNTGELFF. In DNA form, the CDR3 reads TGTGCCAGCAGCCTAGACAGTTCGAACACCGGGGAGCTGTTTTTT.

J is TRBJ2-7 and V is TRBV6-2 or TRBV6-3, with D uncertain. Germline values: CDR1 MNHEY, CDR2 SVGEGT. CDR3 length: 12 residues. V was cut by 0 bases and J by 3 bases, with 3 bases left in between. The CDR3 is CASSYSHYEQYF. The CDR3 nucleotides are TGTGCCAGCAGTTACTCCCACTACGAGCAGTACTTC.

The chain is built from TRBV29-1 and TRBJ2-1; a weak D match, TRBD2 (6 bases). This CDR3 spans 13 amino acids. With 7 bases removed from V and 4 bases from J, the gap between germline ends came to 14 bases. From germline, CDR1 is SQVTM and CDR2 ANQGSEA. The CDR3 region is CSAPASEYNEQFF. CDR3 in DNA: TGCAGCGCACCGGCTAGCGAGTACAATGAGCAGTTCTTC.

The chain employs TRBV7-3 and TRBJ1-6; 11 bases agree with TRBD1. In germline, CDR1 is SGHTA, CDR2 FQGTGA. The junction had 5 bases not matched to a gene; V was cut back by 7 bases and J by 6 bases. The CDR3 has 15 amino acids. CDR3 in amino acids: CASNTGQGANSPLHF. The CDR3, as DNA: TGTGCCAGCAACACCGGACAGGGGGCTAATTCACCCCTCCACTTT.

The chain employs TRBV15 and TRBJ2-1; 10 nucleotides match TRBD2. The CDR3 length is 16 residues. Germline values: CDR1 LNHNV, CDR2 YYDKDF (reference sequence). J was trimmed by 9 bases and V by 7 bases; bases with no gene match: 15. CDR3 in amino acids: CATTGSGRAVGSEQFF. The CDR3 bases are TGTGCCACCACCGGAAGCGGGAGGGCCGTCGGGAGTGAGCAGTTCTTC.

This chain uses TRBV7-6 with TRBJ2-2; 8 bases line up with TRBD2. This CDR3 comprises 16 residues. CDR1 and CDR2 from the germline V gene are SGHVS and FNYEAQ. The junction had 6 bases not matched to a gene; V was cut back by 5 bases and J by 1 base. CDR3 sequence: CASSPSGRGNTGELFF. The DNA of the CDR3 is TGTGCCAGCAGCCCGAGCGGGAGAGGGAACACCGGGGAGCTGTTTTTT.